This T cell receptor (beta chain) was identified in a study of shared clonotypes between healthy human individuals. Broader study findings: The naive CD4 repertoires of several donors were compared, and 5% to 6.5% of clonotypes were shared.

Clones were sequenced by immunoSEQ multiplex PCR, and TCRdb holds only the in-frame ones, with some missing. This sample yields roughly 520,000 clones, of which approximately 95% are seen a single time; about 0.059% belongs to the top ten. The CDR3 loop spans 13 amino acids. Germline CDR1 ENHRY, CDR2 SYGVKD. Trimming cost V 7 bases and J 7 bases; bases outside gene matches: 7. Donors, healthy HIV-negative adults, lacked recent acute infections or vaccinations. Regarding this clone: The antigen is unknown.

This receptor was taken from a woman aged 25 to 39 in good health. Sequenced: naive CD4+ T cells sorted from blood. Subset described: CD45RA+ positively selected. The chain combines TRBV10-3 with TRBJ2-3; TRBD2 matches at 8 bases. DNA for the CDR3: TGTGCCATCACGGGGGAGCGGGAGAATACGCAGTATTTT. Encoded protein: CAITGERENTQYF.